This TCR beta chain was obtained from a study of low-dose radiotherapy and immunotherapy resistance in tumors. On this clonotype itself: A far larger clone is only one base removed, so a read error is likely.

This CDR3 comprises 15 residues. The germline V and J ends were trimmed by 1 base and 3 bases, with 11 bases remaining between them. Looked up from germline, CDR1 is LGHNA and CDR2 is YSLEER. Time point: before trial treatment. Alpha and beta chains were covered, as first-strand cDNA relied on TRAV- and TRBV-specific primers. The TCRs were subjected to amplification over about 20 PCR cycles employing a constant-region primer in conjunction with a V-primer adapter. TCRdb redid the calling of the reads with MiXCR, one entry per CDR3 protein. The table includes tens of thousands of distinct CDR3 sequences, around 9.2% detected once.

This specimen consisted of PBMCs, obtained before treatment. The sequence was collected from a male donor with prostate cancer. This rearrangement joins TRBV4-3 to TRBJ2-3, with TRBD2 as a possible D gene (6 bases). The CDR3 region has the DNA TGCGCCAGCAGCCAAGCGGTCGGGAGAACAGATACGCAGTATTTT. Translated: CASSQAVGRTDTQYF.